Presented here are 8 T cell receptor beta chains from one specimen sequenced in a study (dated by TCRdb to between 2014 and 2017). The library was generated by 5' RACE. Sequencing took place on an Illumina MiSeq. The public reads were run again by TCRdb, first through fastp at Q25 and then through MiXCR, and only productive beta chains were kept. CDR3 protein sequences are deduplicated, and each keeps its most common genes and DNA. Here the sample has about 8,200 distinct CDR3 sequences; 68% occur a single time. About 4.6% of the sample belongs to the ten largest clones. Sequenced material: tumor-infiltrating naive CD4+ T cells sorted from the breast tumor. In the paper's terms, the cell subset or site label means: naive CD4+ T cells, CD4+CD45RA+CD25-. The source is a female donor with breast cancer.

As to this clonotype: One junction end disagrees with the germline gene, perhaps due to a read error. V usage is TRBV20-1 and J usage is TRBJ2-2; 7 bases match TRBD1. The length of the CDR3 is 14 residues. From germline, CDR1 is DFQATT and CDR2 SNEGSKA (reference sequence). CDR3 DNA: TGCAGCGCTAGAGCCCGACAGGGCCCCGGGGAGCTGTTTTTT. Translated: CSARARQGPGELFF.

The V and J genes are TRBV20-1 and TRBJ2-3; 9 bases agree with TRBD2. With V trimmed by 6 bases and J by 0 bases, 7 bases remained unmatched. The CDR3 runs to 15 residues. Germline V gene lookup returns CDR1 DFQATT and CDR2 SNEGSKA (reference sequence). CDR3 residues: CSAEGGGASTDTQYF. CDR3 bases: TGCAGTGCGGAGGGCGGGGGGGCTAGCACAGATACGCAGTATTTT.

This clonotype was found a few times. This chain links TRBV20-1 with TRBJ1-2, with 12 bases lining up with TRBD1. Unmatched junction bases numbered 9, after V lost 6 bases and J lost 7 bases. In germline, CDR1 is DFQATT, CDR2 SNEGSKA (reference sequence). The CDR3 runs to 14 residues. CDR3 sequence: CSAGAGTGGGGYTF. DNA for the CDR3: TGCAGTGCGGGCGCCGGGACAGGGGGCGGTGGCTACACCTTC.

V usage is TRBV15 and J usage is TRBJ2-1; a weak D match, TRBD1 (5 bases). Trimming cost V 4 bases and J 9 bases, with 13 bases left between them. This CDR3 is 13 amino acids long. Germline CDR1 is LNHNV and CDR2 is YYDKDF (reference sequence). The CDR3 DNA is TGTGCCACCAGCACGACAGTTACAGGTGAGCAGTTCTTC. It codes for CATSTTVTGEQFF.

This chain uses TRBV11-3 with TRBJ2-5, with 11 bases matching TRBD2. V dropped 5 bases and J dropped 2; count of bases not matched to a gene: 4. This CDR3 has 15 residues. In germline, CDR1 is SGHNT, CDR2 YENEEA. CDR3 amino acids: CASSPRTSGQETQYF. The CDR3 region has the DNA TGTGCCAGCAGCCCCCGGACTAGCGGGCAAGAGACCCAGTACTTC. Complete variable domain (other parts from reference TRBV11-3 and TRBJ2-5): EAGVVQSPRYKIIEKKQPVAFWCNPISGHNTLYWYLQNLGQGPELLIRYENEEAVDDSQLPKDRFSAERLKGVDSTLKIQPAELGDSAVYLCASSPRTSGQETQYFGPGTRLLVL.

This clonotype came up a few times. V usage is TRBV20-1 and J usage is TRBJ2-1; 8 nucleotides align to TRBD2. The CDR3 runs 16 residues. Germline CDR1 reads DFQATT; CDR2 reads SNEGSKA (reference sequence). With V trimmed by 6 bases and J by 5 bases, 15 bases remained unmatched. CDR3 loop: CSARSLGGAFDNEQFF. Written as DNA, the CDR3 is TGCAGTGCCCGAAGCCTCGGGGGGGCCTTCGACAATGAGCAGTTCTTC.

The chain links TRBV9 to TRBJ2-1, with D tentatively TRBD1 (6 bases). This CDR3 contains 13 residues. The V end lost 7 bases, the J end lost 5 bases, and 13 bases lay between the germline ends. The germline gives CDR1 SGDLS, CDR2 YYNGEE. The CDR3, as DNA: TGTGCCAGCGCTTGGGGGCCGAACAATGAGCAGTTCTTC. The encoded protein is CASAWGPNNEQFF. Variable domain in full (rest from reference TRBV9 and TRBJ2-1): DSGVTQTPKHLITATGQRVTLRCSPRSGDLSVYWYQQSLDQGLQFLIQYYNGEERAKGNILERFSAQQFPDLHSELNLSSLELGDSALYFCASAWGPNNEQFFGPGTRLTVL.

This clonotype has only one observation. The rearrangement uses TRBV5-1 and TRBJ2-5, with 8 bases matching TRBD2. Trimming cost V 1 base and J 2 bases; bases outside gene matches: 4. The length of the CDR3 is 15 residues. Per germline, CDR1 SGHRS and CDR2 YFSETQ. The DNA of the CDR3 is TGCGCCAGCAGCTTGCAGCGGGGGCCTCAAGAGACCCAGTACTTC. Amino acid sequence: CASSLQRGPQETQYF. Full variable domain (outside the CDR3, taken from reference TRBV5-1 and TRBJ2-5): KAGVTQTPRYLIKTRGQQVTLSCSPISGHRSVSWYQQTPGQGLQFLFEYFSETQRNKGNFPGRFSGRQFSNSRSEMNVSTLELGDSALYLCASSLQRGPQETQYFGPGTRLLVL.